A selection of T cell receptor beta chains follows, all from one sample in a study of T cell repertoires in aging, cancer and after chemotherapy. TCRdb analysed the multiplex PCR reads with MiXCR anew, one entry per CDR3 protein. The repertoire holds around 12,000 distinct CDR3 sequences, 25% seen once, with about 48% in the top ten. The specimen sequenced was blood. The source of these receptors is a human donor in good health. The conserved cysteine and the conserved F or W are not part of the CDR3 here.

v_call	j_call	cdr3_aa
TRBV6-5	TRBJ2-7	ASSPSGHRAYEQY
TRBV27	TRBJ2-1	ASSSQNSYNEQF
TRBV20-1	TRBJ2-7	SATPSGGLYEQY
TRBV5-1	TRBJ2-1	ASSFGIAGGPNEQF
TRBV29-1	TRBJ2-2	SVRGNTGELF
TRBV20-1	TRBJ1-1	SARDGFVGTEAF
TRBV7-9	TRBJ2-3	ASSLPTGSDTQY
TRBV12-3/TRBV12-4	TRBJ2-1	ASSFLQGEQF
TRBV6-5	TRBJ2-7	ASSRDNALYEQY
TRBV21-1	TRBJ2-1	ASSYRDRSNNEQF
TRBV7-2	TRBJ2-3	ASSPRRDIYTQY
TRBV7-3	TRBJ2-1	ASSSDRGHYNEQF
TRBV20-1	TRBJ2-1	SARDLTDRGRGEQF
TRBV7-9	TRBJ1-5	ASSSGTTEIRGNQPQH
TRBV7-2	TRBJ2-1	ASSLWDRGQEEQF
TRBV5-1	TRBJ1-6	ASARGDSPLH
TRBV12-3/TRBV12-4	TRBJ2-2	ATDKLETGELF
TRBV5-1	TRBJ1-6	ASSPRTAVGQGARNSPLH
TRBV19	TRBJ2-1	ASSIRSGSNEQF